This TCR beta chain is from a study of T cells after posttransplantation cyclophosphamide. TCRdb's copy holds only in-frame clones and misses some; the assay was immunoSEQ multiplex PCR. Singletons are absent from the sample, which has around 8,000 clones. This clone was detected ten times or more. The CDR3 spans 16 residues. CDR1 is MNHEY, CDR2 SVGAGI, per germline. The V end was cut by 4 bases, the J end by 3 bases, with 18 bases between. Treatment was busulfan-fludarabine conditioning, a marrow graft, and cyclophosphamide on days +3 and +4. The TCR originated in a young adult male patient who received an allogeneic stem cell transplant from an unrelated donor, was CMV-positive, and had acute and chronic GVHD. Some T cells may be graft donor cells. Sample: PBMCs, taken after an allogeneic stem cell transplant with post-transplant cyclophosphamide. The chain combines TRBV6-5 with TRBJ1-2; possibly TRBD1 for D (6 bases). CDR3 DNA sequence: TGTGCCAGCAGTTCCCCAGGGGCAGGGGCCTACTATGGCTACACCTTC. It codes for CASSSPGAGAYYGYTF.